These 26 T cell receptor beta chains were sequenced from one sample in a study of blood T cell repertoires in COVID-19. Generated by immunoSEQ multiplex PCR, the TCRdb table keeps only in-frame clones and is missing some. The sample lists roughly 200,000 clones, 85% seen once, with under 20% in the top ten. The sample consisted of PBMCs or T cells enriched from blood (not recorded which). These receptors were taken from a man aged 35-49 years who had recovered from COVID-19.

This chain uses TRBV28 with TRBJ2-7, with D maybe TRBD1 (5 bases). Germline V gives CDR1 MDHEN, CDR2 SYDVKM. The CDR3 extends over 15 amino acids. V shed 4 bases and J shed 0 bases, with 13 bases lying between them. CDR3 nucleotide sequence: TGTGCCAGCAGTTCTCCTAAGGGGCTCTCCTACGAGCAGTACTTC. Its translation: CASSSPKGLSYEQYF.

The chain couples TRBV13 to TRBJ1-2, with a weak D call TRBD1 (5 bases). Germline lookup yields CDR1 PRHDT and CDR2 FYEKMQ (reference sequence). The CDR3 extends over 13 amino acids. The V gene lost 5 bases and the J gene lost 5 bases, with 12 bases spanning the gap. CDR3 loop: CASSQGGPYGYTF. The CDR3 DNA reads TGTGCCAGCAGCCAGGGAGGACCTTATGGCTACACCTTC.

The gene calls are TRBV2 and TRBJ2-2, with TRBD2 as a possible D gene (6 bases). The V end lost 6 bases, the J end lost 4 bases, and 6 bases lay between the germline ends. CDR3 length: 12 amino acids. CDR1 and CDR2 from the germline V gene are SNHLY and FYNNEI. The DNA of the CDR3 is TGTGCCAGCAGGGGACTCACCGGGGAGCTGTTTTTT. Protein sequence: CASRGLTGELFF.

The rearrangement joins TRBV24-1 to TRBJ2-5, with TRBD2 matching 7 bases. Per the germline V gene, CDR1 is KGHDR and CDR2 is SFDVKD. The CDR3 is made up of 15 amino acids. Trimming took 6 bases from V and 7 from J; bases not matched to a gene: 13. CDR3 in amino acids: CATSTTGGGEGTQYF. The CDR3 nucleotides read TGTGCCACCAGTACTACGGGGGGAGGGGAAGGGACCCAGTACTTC.

The rearrangement joins TRBV10-1 to TRBJ2-1, with TRBD2 matching over 10 bases. The CDR3 has 15 amino acids. Germline V gene lookup returns CDR1 WNHNN and CDR2 SYGVQD (reference sequence). V dropped 2 bases and J dropped 6; count of bases not matched to a gene: 4. The DNA of the CDR3 is TGCGCCAGCAGTGAGCCGGCTAGCGGGGGCAATGAGCAGTTCTTC. Translation gives CASSEPASGGNEQFF.

The gene calls are TRBV5-1 and TRBJ2-7; TRBD2 matches 11 bases. The CDR3 has 15 residues. V was clipped by 4 bases and J by 5 bases; unmatched bases: 8. The V gene's germline CDR1 is SGHRS and CDR2 YFSETQ. The CDR3: CASSLTSGSSHEQYF. The CDR3 DNA reads TGCGCCAGCAGCCTAACTAGCGGGAGTTCCCACGAGCAGTACTTC.

The V and J genes are TRBV28 and TRBJ2-5, with TRBD1 identical over 10 bases. The CDR3 length is 14 residues. With V trimmed by 7 bases and J by 5 bases, 7 bases remained unmatched. CDR1 is MDHEN, CDR2 SYDVKM, per germline. Written as DNA, the CDR3 is TGTGCCAGCAATGACAGGGGGCGAGAGGAGACCCAGTACTTC. This codes for CASNDRGREETQYF.

A single count supports this clone. The gene calls are TRBV14 and TRBJ1-1, with D uncertain. Germline CDR1 reads SGHDN; CDR2 reads FVKESK. V was shortened by 1 base and J by 1 base, with 7 bases between the two germline ends. The CDR3 has 14 amino acids. This CDR3 is CASSQGRRNTEAFF. CDR3 sequence (DNA): TGTGCCAGCAGCCAAGGTAGGAGGAACACTGAAGCTTTCTTT. The whole variable domain, filled in from reference TRBV14 and TRBJ1-1, reads EAGVTQFPSHSVIEKGQTVTLRCDPISGHDNLYWYRRVMGKEIKFLLHFVKESKQDESGMPNNRFLAERTGGTYSTLKVQPAELEDSGVYFCASSQGRRNTEAFFGQGTRLTVV.

The V call is TRBV27, the J call TRBJ2-7, with 8 bases that match TRBD1. The J segment lost 7 bases and the V segment lost 1 base, leaving 12 bases of the junction unmatched. CDR1 is MNHEY and CDR2 is SMNVEV in the germline V gene (reference sequence). CDR3 size: 16 residues. CDR3 amino acids: CASSLLSPGGEWEQYF. The CDR3, as DNA: TGTGCCAGCAGTTTATTGTCCCCAGGGGGCGAGTGGGAGCAGTACTTC.

This chain joins TRBV9 and TRBJ2-3; 9 positions agree with TRBD2. Germline V gene lookup returns CDR1 SGDLS and CDR2 YYNGEE. This CDR3 is 15 amino acids long. Trimming cost V 2 bases and J 2 bases; bases outside gene matches: 3. The CDR3 protein is CASSVSGSFTDTQYF. The CDR3 region has the DNA TGTGCCAGCAGCGTTAGCGGGAGCTTCACAGATACGCAGTATTTT.

In nucleotides, the CDR3 is TGTGCCAGTAGTACTTCCCTAGCGGGAGGAACCTACGAGCAGTACTTC. It encodes CASSTSLAGGTYEQYF. The chain joins TRBV19 to TRBJ2-7; 11 bases match TRBD2. CDR3 length: 16 amino acids. V was clipped by 4 bases and J by 2 bases; unmatched bases: 7. Germline CDR1 is LNHDA and CDR2 is SQIVND (reference sequence).

This sequence joins TRBV5-6 and TRBJ1-2, with 9 bases identical to TRBD1. The V segment lost 1 base and the J segment 2 bases; nucleotides outside the gene matches: 3. Germline V lookup: CDR1 SGHDT, CDR2 YYEEEE. The CDR3 contains 15 residues. The DNA of the CDR3 is TGTGCCAGCAGCTTGCGGGACAGGGAGAACTATGGCTACACCTTC. Translated: CASSLRDRENYGYTF.

The chain is built from TRBV5-5 and TRBJ2-7, with TRBD1 matching over 10 bases. V lost 4 bases, J lost 4 bases, and 8 bases stayed unmatched. Germline CDR1 reads SGHKS; CDR2 reads YYEKEE (reference sequence). The CDR3 sequence is 15 residues long. The CDR3 DNA follows: TGTGCCAGCAGCATAACCGGGACAGGGGTTTACGAGCAGTACTTC. Its protein product is CASSITGTGVYEQYF.

In its sample, this clone was seen a few times. This sequence joins TRBV5-1 and TRBJ1-1; D might be TRBD1 (6 bases). Per germline, CDR1 SGHRS and CDR2 YFSETQ. Trimming pared 6 bases from V and 4 bases from J, leaving 16 bases between. This CDR3 has 14 residues. CDR3 amino acids: CASNIQGRGTEAFF. CDR3 nucleotide sequence: TGCGCCAGCAACATACAGGGCAGGGGCACTGAAGCTTTCTTT.

V is TRBV4-1 and J is TRBJ2-2; 7 bases line up with TRBD1. Trimming took 3 bases from V and 5 from J; bases not matched to a gene: 6. Germline-derived CDR1 and CDR2 are MGHRA and YSYEKL. There are 15 residues in the CDR3. DNA for the CDR3: TGCGCCAGCAGCCACCGCAGGGGGAGAACCGGGGAGCTGTTTTTT. Translating gives CASSHRRGRTGELFF.

This chain links TRBV5-1 with TRBJ2-3; 7 nucleotides match TRBD1. CDR1 is SGHRS, CDR2 YFSETQ, per germline. Unmatched junction bases numbered 8, after V lost 6 bases and J lost 4 bases. The CDR3 loop spans 14 amino acids. CDR3 nucleotide sequence: TGCGCCAGCACACGGACAGACAGGGCAGATACGCAGTATTTT. It specifies CASTRTDRADTQYF.

This sequence joins TRBV5-1 and TRBJ1-1, with 7 nucleotides matching TRBD1. V lost 1 base to trimming and J lost 1 base; unmatched junction nucleotides: 4. The CDR3 extends over 15 amino acids. The germline V gene has CDR1 SGHRS and CDR2 YFSETQ. The CDR3 is CASSLSGTANTEAFF. CDR3 coding DNA: TGCGCCAGCAGCTTGTCCGGGACAGCGAACACTGAAGCTTTCTTT.

The V call is TRBV19, the J call TRBJ2-7; 7 nucleotides agree with TRBD1. The V and J ends lost 2 bases and 4 bases, in that order; junction bases with no gene match: 2. Germline CDR1 is LNHDA and CDR2 is SQIVND (reference sequence). This CDR3 comprises 13 residues. Here the CDR3 reads CASSISRGYEQYF. Here the CDR3 DNA reads TGTGCCAGTAGTATAAGCAGGGGGTACGAGCAGTACTTC.

This clone was found once. The chain employs TRBV7-9 and TRBJ2-7; the D is unclear. The V end lost 4 bases, the J end lost 2 bases, and 21 bases lay between the germline ends. The CDR3 extends over 17 amino acids. Germline V CDR1 and CDR2: SEHNR, FQNEAQ (reference sequence). The CDR3, as DNA: TGTGCCAGCAGCTCGGTAAGGAGTCTAACTACCACCTACGAGCAGTACTTC. Its translation: CASSSVRSLTTTYEQYF. The full variable domain, in which reference TRBV7-9 and TRBJ2-7 provide the parts outside the CDR3, is DTGVSQNPRHKITKRGQNVTFRCDPISEHNRLYWYRQTLGQGPEFLTYFQNEAQLEKSRLLSDRFSAERPKGSFSTLEIQRTEQGDSAMYLCASSSVRSLTTTYEQYFGPGTRLTVT.

The chain employs TRBV19 and TRBJ1-5; D unclear. CDR3 length: 14 residues. Germline CDR1 and CDR2: LNHDA and SQIVND (reference sequence). Trimming left V 4 bases short and J 9 bases short, with 16 bases between. The CDR3 loop is CASSTPLSLRPQHF. DNA of the CDR3: TGTGCCAGTAGTACCCCGTTAAGCTTGCGGCCCCAGCATTTT.

This chain connects TRBV28 to TRBJ2-7; 9 nucleotides line up with TRBD2. The V gene end was trimmed by 4 bases and the J gene end by 6 bases; junction bases not matched to a gene: 13. Germline V gives CDR1 MDHEN, CDR2 SYDVKM. The CDR3 extends over 16 amino acids. The CDR3 nucleotides read TGTGCCAGCAGTTCTCTGGCGGGAGGGAGGGGTCGCGAGCAGTACTTC. This sequence encodes CASSSLAGGRGREQYF.

The chain carries TRBV29-1 and TRBJ1-2, with TRBD1 matching over 8 bases. CDR1 SQVTM and CDR2 ANQGSEA come from the germline V gene. J was trimmed by 6 bases and V by 4 bases; bases with no gene match: 13. The CDR3 has 15 residues. This CDR3 is CSVANRQGLGDGYTF. DNA of the CDR3: TGCAGCGTTGCCAACCGACAGGGGCTGGGTGATGGCTACACCTTC. Filled out from reference TRBV29-1 and TRBJ1-2, the complete variable domain reads SAVISQKPSRDICQRGTSLTIQCQVDSQVTMMFWYRQQPGQSLTLIATANQGSEATYESGFVIDKFPISRPNLTFSTLTVSNMSPEDSSIYLCSVANRQGLGDGYTFGSGTRLTVV.

This chain links TRBV5-6 with TRBJ1-5; D gene ambiguous. CDR1 is SGHDT and CDR2 is YYEEEE in the germline V gene. The CDR3 loop spans 12 amino acids. Between the trimmed V and J ends, which lost 1 base and 7 bases, there was a span of 6 bases. CDR3 in DNA: TGTGCCAGCAGCTTGTCAGGCCAGCCCCAGCATTTT. This encodes CASSLSGQPQHF.

There are a few counts of this clone. This chain links TRBV2 with TRBJ1-5, with TRBD1 matching over 7 bases. V shed 7 bases and J 11 bases; nucleotides not matched to a gene: 11. CDR3 size: 13 residues. Germline-derived CDR1 and CDR2 are SNHLY and FYNNEI. CDR3 bases: TGTGCCAGCAATAAGGACAGGATATCAGCCCAGCATTTT. This sequence encodes CASNKDRISAQHF.

The gene calls are TRBV25-1 and TRBJ1-4; 10 bases match TRBD1. The CDR3 is 16 amino acids. V shed 2 bases, J shed 8 bases, and the junction held 8 bases outside the gene matches. Germline-derived CDR1 and CDR2 are MGHDK and SYGVNS. DNA for the CDR3: TGTGCCAGCAGTGAACCCGGGACAGGGGCGAGCGAAAAACTGTTTTTT. Amino acids: CASSEPGTGASEKLFF.

The chain has TRBV28 and TRBJ2-7, with 10 bases fitting TRBD1. The length of the CDR3 is 15 residues. Germline lookup yields CDR1 MDHEN and CDR2 SYDVKM. J was trimmed by 2 bases and V by 3 bases; bases with no gene match: 4. The CDR3 DNA is TGTGCCAGCAGTTTTTTAGGGACAGGGGCCTACGAGCAGTACTTC. Amino acid sequence: CASSFLGTGAYEQYF.